Given below is one TCR beta chain in context. Original handling: Estimates of nucleated cell counts were drawn from the amplification of reference gene primers. The protocol was immunoSEQ multiplex PCR, while the TCRdb copy is restricted to in-frame clones and leaves out a portion. V and J calls and clone size follow that table, whereas D and trimming were derived from the DNA. The sample has about 80,000 clones, roughly 88% seen once; the top ten hold less than 9%. Germline CDR1 SGHDN, CDR2 FVKESK. The V end lost 0 bases, the J end lost 1 base, and 16 bases lay between the germline ends. The length of the CDR3 is 19 residues. This specimen belongs to a study of blood T cell repertoires in COVID-19. Background on the study: Donors in the United States, Italy and Spain gave samples during acute or convalescent COVID-19.

This chain joins TRBV14 and TRBJ2-6; tentatively, D is TRBD1 (6 bases). The receptor was isolated from an elderly woman with acute or convalescent COVID-19. Sequencing was carried out using peripheral blood. The DNA for the CDR3 is TGTGCCAGCAGCCAAGATTTTGTGATGCAGGGGTCTGGGGCCAACGTCCTGACTTTC. It specifies CASSQDFVMQGSGANVLTF.